These T cell receptor beta chains were read from a single sample in a study of shared clonotypes between healthy human individuals. Clones were read by immunoSEQ multiplex PCR, and TCRdb kept only the in-frame ones, dropping some. The sample has about 2.5 million clones; roughly 90% are singletons. The sequenced material came from naive CD4+ T cells from PBMCs. The receptors come from a man aged 18 to 35 in good health. Some clones in this sample may be carry-over from other donors' samples. The CDR3 runs from the conserved cysteine through the conserved F or W. The order of the fields is V gene, D gene, J gene, clone size, CDR3 DNA, CDR3 protein. The D gene is left open where the match is weak. Size values are once, few and many counts, or a class for expanded clones, and some rows have none.

v_gene: TRBV25-1; d_gene: TRBD1; j_gene: TRBJ1-2; abundance: .; CDR3nt: TGTGCCAGCAGTGCCTACAGGGGAAGGGACGATGGCTACACCTTC; CDR3aa: CASSAYRGRDDGYTF
v_gene: TRBV6-5; d_gene: .; j_gene: TRBJ2-1; abundance: once; CDR3nt: TGTGCCAGCAGTTACGCCAGGTGGAGCTCCTACAATGAGCAGTTCTTC; CDR3aa: CASSYARWSSYNEQFF
v_gene: TRBV5-1; d_gene: .; j_gene: TRBJ1-5; abundance: .; CDR3nt: TGCGCCAGCAGCTTGGAAGGGATTCAGCCCCAGCATTTT; CDR3aa: CASSLEGIQPQHF
v_gene: TRBV18; d_gene: .; j_gene: TRBJ1-2; abundance: .; CDR3nt: TGTGCCAGCTCTCCAGACAGGAGGGAGGGCTACACCTTC; CDR3aa: CASSPDRREGYTF
v_gene: TRBV9; d_gene: .; j_gene: TRBJ2-3; abundance: .; CDR3nt: TGTGCCAGCAGCATCCAGGACGGCCCAGATACGCAGTATTTT; CDR3aa: CASSIQDGPDTQYF
v_gene: TRBV9; d_gene: .; j_gene: TRBJ2-1; abundance: .; CDR3nt: TGTGCCAGCAGCGTAATGCAGGAGTCCTACAATGAGCAGTTCTTC; CDR3aa: CASSVMQESYNEQFF
v_gene: TRBV6-1; d_gene: .; j_gene: TRBJ1-5; abundance: .; CDR3nt: TGTGCCAGCTATAAGGGGAATAGGAATCAGCCCCAGCATTTT; CDR3aa: CASYKGNRNQPQHF
v_gene: TRBV29-1; d_gene: TRBD2; j_gene: TRBJ2-3; abundance: .; CDR3nt: TGCAGCGTGGAGGGCGGGAGGGGCACAGATACGCAGTATTTT; CDR3aa: CSVEGGRGTDTQYF
v_gene: TRBV14; d_gene: .; j_gene: TRBJ2-5; abundance: .; CDR3nt: TGTGCCAGCAGCCAAGATGCGGGGCAGGCTACCGAACCCTACCAGTACTTC; CDR3aa: CASSQDAGQATEPYQYF
v_gene: TRBV5-1; d_gene: .; j_gene: TRBJ2-3; abundance: .; CDR3nt: TGCGCCAGCAGCTTGGCCGGGGGCAGTTCAGATACGCAGTATTTT; CDR3aa: CASSLAGGSSDTQYF
v_gene: TRBV7-8; d_gene: .; j_gene: TRBJ2-7; abundance: .; CDR3nt: TGTGCCAGCAGCTTAAACGGCGGGACCGACGAGCAGTACTTC; CDR3aa: CASSLNGGTDEQYF
v_gene: TRBV5-1; d_gene: TRBD2; j_gene: TRBJ2-3; abundance: .; CDR3nt: TGCGCCAGCAGCTTGGCCCAGACTAGCGGGAGGAGGCCAGATACGCAGTATTTT; CDR3aa: CASSLAQTSGRRPDTQYF
v_gene: TRBV21-1; d_gene: .; j_gene: TRBJ1-4; abundance: .; CDR3nt: TGTGCCAGCAGCAAATGGACAGGGGGCAGAAAACTGTTTTTT; CDR3aa: CASSKWTGGRKLFF
v_gene: TRBV5-4; d_gene: .; j_gene: TRBJ2-2; abundance: .; CDR3nt: TGTGCCAGCAGCAAGAACACCGGGGAGCTGTTTTTT; CDR3aa: CASSKNTGELFF
v_gene: TRBV28; d_gene: .; j_gene: TRBJ1-2; abundance: .; CDR3nt: TGTGCCAGCAGAGGTGGCGGTGGTAACTATGGCTACACCTTC; CDR3aa: CASRGGGGNYGYTF
v_gene: TRBV5-4; d_gene: .; j_gene: TRBJ2-7; abundance: .; CDR3nt: TGTGCCAGCAGCTGGATCGGGGACCGCTCCTACGAGCAGTACTTC; CDR3aa: CASSWIGDRSYEQYF
v_gene: TRBV29-1; d_gene: .; j_gene: TRBJ2-4; abundance: .; CDR3nt: TGCAGCGTTGAAGTTTCAGGGTATCAGTCGGTCAAAAACATTCAGTACTTC; CDR3aa: CSVEVSGYQSVKNIQYF